The entry below gives a single T cell receptor (beta chain) sequence along with its context. The antigen remains undetermined. Produced via immunoSEQ multiplex PCR; TCRdb's table is partial and in-frame only. The sample records around 97,000 clones, approximately 80% being singletons. This sample stems from a study of cytotoxic CD8 clonotypes in ibrutinib-treated CLL. About the study: Partial responses numbered approximately 24 and complete responses 2; after a median around 72 months, roughly 15 stayed remitted and approximately twelve progressed.

General study results and limits: Clonality was higher at baseline than in age-matched healthy donors and tracked circulating CD8+ T-cell counts.

The CDR3 consists of 13 residues. Germline-derived CDR1 and CDR2 are MNHNS and SASEGT. V lost 7 bases, J lost 3 bases, and 12 bases lay in between. Source: PBMCs, taken after 12 months of ibrutinib treatment. This chain uses TRBV6-1 with TRBJ1-2; TRBD1 might be the D (6 bases). This sequence originates from a human donor with chronic lymphocytic leukemia. The chain's CDR3 is CASIGGLDYGYTF. The CDR3 coding sequence is TGTGCCAGCATAGGGGGGTTAGACTATGGCTACACCTTC.